This T cell receptor beta chain was identified during a study of blood T cell repertoires in COVID-19. Study in general: Some COVID-19 samples were acute and others convalescent; all came from the United States, Italy and Spain. The cDNA or gDNA used as material had been derived from T cells, B-cell-depleted T cells, or PBMCs.

The V and J ends lost 2 bases and 2 bases, in that order; junction bases with no gene match: 6. This CDR3 contains 17 residues. Germline V gives CDR1 SNHLY, CDR2 FYNNEI. Ages ranged from about 18 to 100 years, with residence in 24 US areas. Authors' data handling: For nucleated cells, counts were estimated from reference gene primer amplification. Measured with immunoSEQ multiplex PCR; TCRdb has only the in-frame clones, and not every one. V and J calls and clone size are copied from that table; D and trimming were computed from the DNA. The sample has 220,000 or so clones; 85% to 90% are singletons. This clone was counted a few times.

The material sequenced was PBMCs or T cells enriched from blood (not recorded which). This chain connects TRBV2 to TRBJ2-3; 11 bases align to TRBD2. This TCR was sampled from a man aged 25 to 40 who had been exposed to COVID-19. This CDR3 reads CASSELAGGQNTDTQYF. The CDR3, as DNA: TGTGCCAGCAGTGAACTAGCGGGGGGACAAAACACAGATACGCAGTATTTT.